Listed here are 13 T cell receptor beta chains from one sample, sequenced in a study of T cell responses to AZD1222 COVID-19 vaccine. Clones were sequenced by immunoSEQ multiplex PCR, and TCRdb holds only the in-frame ones, with some missing. The sample shows roughly 120,000 clones, almost 90% of them seen only once. The sample here was peripheral blood, taken on day 0 of AZD1222 vaccination. Receptors were obtained from an adult in good health.

The DNA of the CDR3 is TGCGCCAGCAGCTACCGGGACTATACCAGCTCCTACAATGAGCAGTTCTTC. Translated, it gives CASSYRDYTSSYNEQFF. The V and J genes are TRBV4-3 and TRBJ2-1; 7 nucleotides agree with TRBD2. J gave up 0 bases and V 5 bases, and 10 bases lay outside the gene matches. The CDR3 consists of 17 residues. Germline CDR1 and CDR2: LGHNA and YSLEER.

This clone is a singleton in its sample. The CDR3 reads CASSLGHSSYEQYF. CDR3 bases: TGTGCCAGCAGCTTAGGGCATAGCTCCTACGAGCAGTACTTC. The J gene is TRBJ2-7, the V gene TRBV11-2; D unresolved. The CDR3 covers 14 residues. V dropped 1 base and J dropped 0 bases, with 7 bases sitting between them. From germline, CDR1 is SGHAT and CDR2 FQNNGV. Based on the CDR3 plus reference TRBV11-2 and TRBJ2-7, the full variable domain is EAGVAQSPRYKIIEKRQSVAFWCNPISGHATLYWYQQILGQGPKLLIQFQNNGVVDDSQLPKDRFSAERLKGVDSTLKIQPAKLEDSAVYLCASSLGHSSYEQYFGPGTRLTVT.

The V and J genes are TRBV9 and TRBJ1-6, with TRBD1 matching over 11 bases. This CDR3 spans 16 amino acids. CDR1 and CDR2 (germline): SGDLS, YYNGEE. Trimming cost V 4 bases and J 7 bases; bases outside gene matches: 7. The CDR3 nucleotides are TGTGCCAGCAGCCCCCCGGGACAGGGGGTGAATTCACCCCTCCACTTT. Its protein is CASSPPGQGVNSPLHF.

In DNA, the CDR3 is TGTGCCAGCAGCTTATCCTTGGCAGATACGCAGTATTTT. As protein: CASSLSLADTQYF. The chain is built from TRBV7-2 and TRBJ2-3, with D hard to call. CDR3 size: 13 residues. V lost 2 bases and J lost 4, with 7 bases in between. The germline gives CDR1 SGHTA, CDR2 FQGNSA. Full variable domain (outside the CDR3, taken from reference TRBV7-2 and TRBJ2-3): GAGVSQSPSNKVTEKGKDVELRCDPISGHTALYWYRQSLGQGLEFLIYFQGNSAPDKSGLPSDRFSAERTGGSVSTLTIQRTQQEDSAVYLCASSLSLADTQYFGPGTRLTVL.

This chain uses TRBV7-2 with TRBJ2-7, with 9 bases lining up with TRBD1. Trimming cost V 5 bases and J 2 bases; bases outside gene matches: 4. Per the germline V gene, CDR1 is SGHTA and CDR2 is FQGNSA. The CDR3 is 14 residues long. The CDR3 protein is CASSADRGPYEQYF. The CDR3 DNA reads as TGTGCCAGCAGCGCGGACAGGGGACCCTACGAGCAGTACTTC.

The chain combines TRBV2 with TRBJ2-7; 10 positions agree with TRBD2. Germline assignment: CDR1 SNHLY and CDR2 FYNNEI. The CDR3 covers 15 residues. Germline trimming cut 6 bases from V and 1 base from J; bases unmatched to any gene: 6. Here the CDR3 DNA reads TGTGCCAGCAGCCCGGGACTAGCGATTTCCTACGAGCAGTACTTC. Amino acids: CASSPGLAISYEQYF.

The chain carries TRBV14 and TRBJ1-1; D is ambiguous. V gave up 4 bases and J gave up 0 bases, with 9 bases separating them. The CDR3 contains 14 residues. The germline CDR1 and CDR2 sequences are SGHDN and FVKESK. For the CDR3, the DNA is TGTGCCAGCAGCCTCCCGGGTATGAACACTGAAGCTTTCTTT. It yields the protein CASSLPGMNTEAFF.

The J gene is TRBJ2-7, the V gene TRBV7-9; D gene unclear. This CDR3 is 15 amino acids long. CDR1 is SEHNR and CDR2 is FQNEAQ in the germline V gene (reference sequence). Trimming removed 3 bases from V and 5 bases from J, with 17 bases in between. The CDR3 coding sequence is TGTGCCAGCAGCTTTACCAGGTCTGTCGGTAACGAGCAGTACTTC. The encoded protein is CASSFTRSVGNEQYF. The whole variable domain, remainder taken from reference TRBV7-9 and TRBJ2-7, is DTGVSQNPRHKITKRGQNVTFRCDPISEHNRLYWYRQTLGQGPEFLTYFQNEAQLEKSRLLSDRFSAERPKGSFSTLEIQRTEQGDSAMYLCASSFTRSVGNEQYFGPGTRLTVT.

This chain uses TRBV7-9 with TRBJ2-3; 9 nucleotides align to TRBD1. Trimming cost V 3 bases and J 2 bases; bases outside gene matches: 12. The CDR3 consists of 18 residues. Germline V CDR1 and CDR2: SEHNR, FQNEAQ (reference sequence). The CDR3: CASSLGTTGGTYTDTQYF. The CDR3 bases are TGTGCCAGCAGCTTGGGGACGACAGGGGGTACTTACACAGATACGCAGTATTTT.

Written as DNA, the CDR3 is TGTGCCACCAGTGATTTTGCGTTTAATGAGCAGTTCTTC. Protein: CATSDFAFNEQFF. V is TRBV24-1 and J is TRBJ2-1; D gene uncertain. CDR3 length: 13 residues. The germline V gene has CDR1 KGHDR and CDR2 SFDVKD. Trimming removed 1 base from V and 7 bases from J, with 7 bases in between.

J is TRBJ1-6 and V is TRBV5-4; unclear D gene. The V gene's germline CDR1 is SGHNT and CDR2 YYREEE (reference sequence). Trimming stripped 3 bases from V and 7 bases from J, with 11 bases between. The CDR3 consists of 14 residues. DNA for the CDR3: TGTGCCAGCAGCTCCGGGAACGAAAATTCACCCCTCCACTTT. Translated: CASSSGNENSPLHF.

This chain uses TRBV6-6 with TRBJ1-1, with 7 bases matching TRBD1. The J segment lost 1 base and the V segment lost 4 bases, leaving 6 bases of the junction unmatched. The CDR3 runs 15 residues. The germline gives CDR1 MNHNY, CDR2 SVGAGI (reference sequence). DNA of the CDR3: TGTGCCAGCAGTTTTACCGGGACAGCGAACACTGAAGCTTTCTTT. Its protein product is CASSFTGTANTEAFF.

This CDR3 is CASIPGQAGSYEQYF. The CDR3, as DNA: TGTGCCAGCATCCCAGGACAGGCCGGCTCCTACGAGCAGTACTTC. The chain recombines TRBV6-5 with TRBJ2-7; 7 bases agree with TRBD1. The trim removed 7 bases at V and 0 bases at J, leaving 9 bases unmatched. The germline CDR1 and CDR2 sequences are MNHEY and SVGAGI. This CDR3 spans 15 amino acids.